This T cell receptor beta chain appears in the sequencing data of a study of shared clonotypes between healthy human individuals. About this clone: Germline is not matched at one junction end, which may reflect a read error.

This table comes from immunoSEQ multiplex PCR, and its TCRdb copy is limited to in-frame clones, with some not included. The sample lists around 1 million clones; approximately 76% were seen once. The CDR3 loop spans 15 amino acids. CDR1 and CDR2 from the germline V gene are SSHAT and FNYEAQ (reference sequence). The gene calls are TRBV7-7 and TRBJ2-2, with 10 bases aligning to TRBD1. The sample was memory CD4+ T cells sorted from blood. Documented subset: CD45RA-negative fraction. This sequence was found in a man between 18 and 29 years old in good health. This CDR3 is CASSRDRGDTGELFF. As DNA, the CDR3 is TGTGCTAGCAGCCGGGACAGGGGTGACACCGGGGAGCTGTTTTTT.